The source of this TCR beta chain is a study of response to subunit inactivated influenza vaccine (dated by TCRdb to the late 2010s). Background for the entire study: To follow how T cells responded to a trivalent subunit inactivated influenza vaccine, the researchers relied on deep quantitative profiling of the T cell receptor repertoire.

In its sample, this clonotype was seen many times. No antigen is known for it. Base quality data are lacking; no much larger clone is found one base away. In the germline V gene, CDR1 corresponds to LGHNA and CDR2 to YNFKEQ. Spanning cysteine to phenylalanine, the CDR3 consists of 19 amino acids. The entry retains the CDR3 DNA only, 57 bases that are in frame from base 1. V and J are trimmed by 1 base and 0 bases, and the gene matches miss 8 bases of the junction. The receptor library was made with RT-PCR. For sequencing, an Illumina HiSeq 2500 was employed. TCRdb cleaned the public reads at Q25 with fastp, built clones with MiXCR and kept in-frame beta chains. Identical CDR3 proteins give one entry, which carries the most common genes and DNA. This sample comprises under 550,000 distinct CDR3 sequences, 6.5% to 8% of them detected only once. The ten largest make up 13% of the sample. Overall study results and their limits: It was suggested by the authors that each seasonal influenza vaccination may recruit only a limited number of new T cells.

This TCR came from a man between 45 and 75 years old who received an inactivated influenza vaccine. Donor details come from another sample of the same person, matched by shared clones. The chain links TRBV4-2 with TRBJ2-1, with 11 central nucleotides matching TRBD2. The sample was PBMCs from blood, taken less than 25 months after vaccination. CDR3 region: CASSQALAGGVSSYNEQFF. The nucleotide sequence is given as TGTGCCAGCAGCCAAGCCCTAGCGGGAGGTGTAAGCTCCTACAATGAGCAGTTCTTC.